These 19 T cell receptor beta chains originate from one sample sequenced in a study of T cells in Graves' hyperthyroidism and ophthalmopathy. The CDR3 regions of TCR beta were amplified from RNA transcripts. First-round RT-PCR targeting the TCR CDR3 was performed with the HTBI primer set. TCRdb independently ran MiXCR on the multiplex PCR reads; one entry per CDR3 protein. The sample has around 690,000 distinct CDR3 sequences, less than 25% seen once. Sequencing input: blood. These receptors came from a man aged 30-40 years with Graves' ophthalmopathy.

The CDR3 region is CASSITPRGWNNEQFF. The CDR3 DNA follows: TGTGCCAGTAGTATAACCCCCCGGGGCTGGAACAATGAGCAGTTCTTC. This chain uses TRBV19 with TRBJ2-1; D assignment may be TRBD1 or TRBD2 (5 bases each). The CDR3 consists of 16 residues. Germline V gives CDR1 LNHDA, CDR2 SQIVND (reference sequence). V was cut by 2 bases and J by 5 bases, with 16 bases left in between.

Details on this clonotype: The germline gene is not matched at one end of the junction; a read error may be the cause. The chain links TRBV5-1 to TRBJ1-4; D is perhaps TRBD1 (6 bases). This CDR3 is 17 amino acids long. CDR1 SGHRS and CDR2 YFSETQ come from the germline V gene. CDR3 bases: TGTGCCAGCAGCTTGGGGCTCGGGGGCGCTCCCCTAGAAAAACTGTTTTTT. This sequence encodes CASSLGLGGAPLEKLFF.

There are many counts of this clonotype. CDR3 in DNA: TGTGCCAGCAGTGAGGCTAGAGCCCGCGGCGAGCAGTTCTTC. This codes for CASSEARARGEQFF. The V and J genes are TRBV2 and TRBJ2-1; D gene ambiguous. The V gene lost 3 bases and the J gene lost 10 bases, with 16 bases spanning the gap. CDR1 SNHLY and CDR2 FYNNEI come from the germline V gene. The CDR3 runs 14 residues.

This clonotype was counted between two and nine times. This rearrangement joins TRBV7-2 to TRBJ2-7, with D uncertain. The V gene lost 1 base and the J gene lost 12 bases, with 19 bases spanning the gap. This CDR3 comprises 14 residues. CDR1 SGHTA and CDR2 FQGNSA come from the germline V gene. CDR3 sequence (DNA): TGTGCCAGCAGCTTAGAGTTGAACGCCCAAAGGCGGTACTTC. Encoded protein: CASSLELNAQRRYF.

The chain uses TRBV6-1 and TRBJ1-2, with D possibly being TRBD1 (5 bases). In germline, CDR1 is MNHNS, CDR2 SASEGT. The CDR3 covers 16 residues. V was cut by 9 bases and J by 1 base, with 21 bases left in between. The CDR3 here is CASMGLGDLLNYGYTF. The DNA for the CDR3 is TGTGCCAGTATGGGCTTGGGGGACCTCCTTAACTATGGCTACACCTTC.

This clonotype was seen more than once but under ten times. The V gene is TRBV19, the J gene TRBJ2-7, with TRBD1 identical over 7 bases. The length of the CDR3 is 13 residues. Germline-derived CDR1 and CDR2 are LNHDA and SQIVND (reference sequence). V gave up 5 bases and J gave up 5 bases; unmatched junction bases: 6. The CDR3 sequence is CASSQDRVDEQYF. The CDR3 coding sequence is TGTGCCAGTAGTCAAGACAGGGTCGACGAGCAGTACTTC. Together with reference TRBV19 and TRBJ2-7, the CDR3 gives the full variable domain: DGGITQSPKYLFRKEGQNVTLSCEQNLNHDAMYWYRQDPGQGLRLIYYSQIVNDFQKGDIAEGYSVSREKKESFPLTVTSAQKNPTAFYLCASSQDRVDEQYFGPGTRLTVT.

The chain carries TRBV20-1 and TRBJ2-1; TRBD2 matches at 10 bases. Germline assignment: CDR1 DFQATT and CDR2 SNEGSKA (reference sequence). The CDR3 is 18 residues long. V trimming: 6 bases; J trimming: 0 bases; junction bases outside the gene matches: 14. The CDR3 nucleotides read TGCAGTGCCAGGACCGGGGAACTAGCGGGGCCCTCCTACAATGAGCAGTTCTTC. Protein sequence: CSARTGELAGPSYNEQFF.

J is TRBJ2-5 and V is TRBV4-3; 9 bases are a match to TRBD2. The CDR3 runs 16 residues. Losses at the gene ends were 2 bases for V and 4 bases for J; bases not matched to a gene: 8. Germline-derived CDR1 and CDR2 are LGHNA and YSLEER. CDR3 sequence reads: CASSQQYSGSTETQYF. The CDR3 DNA follows: TGCGCCAGCAGCCAACAGTATAGCGGGAGTACAGAGACCCAGTACTTC.

The genes are TRBV7-2 and TRBJ2-7; 9 positions agree with TRBD2. The V and J ends lost 5 bases and 7 bases, in that order; junction bases with no gene match: 15. The V gene's germline CDR1 is SGHTA and CDR2 FQGNSA. The CDR3 is 16 amino acids. DNA of the CDR3: TGTGCCAGCAGCGGGGCGGGAGGGCCGGGTCTGGGTGAGCAGTACTTC. Translating it yields CASSGAGGPGLGEQYF.

V usage is TRBV7-9 and J usage is TRBJ1-2, with a possible D match to TRBD1 (5 bases). Germline V gene sequence: CDR1 SEHNR, CDR2 FQNEAQ (reference sequence). V dropped 1 base and J dropped 4 bases, with 16 bases sitting between them. The CDR3 has 16 amino acids. The CDR3 DNA reads as TGTGCCAGCAGCTTAGAAATGACAGCTCTCGGCTATGGCTACACCTTC. Its protein is CASSLEMTALGYGYTF.

This clonotype has just a few counts. The chain uses TRBV19 and TRBJ2-6; a possible D gene is TRBD1 (5 bases). Germline values: CDR1 LNHDA, CDR2 SQIVND (reference sequence). This CDR3 comprises 15 residues. The germline V and J ends were trimmed by 7 bases and 0 bases, with 10 bases remaining between them. The CDR3 DNA reads as TGTGCCAGTATTTCAGGGCGCTCTGGGGCCAACGTCCTGACTTTC. Its translation is CASISGRSGANVLTF. Based on the CDR3 plus reference TRBV19 and TRBJ2-6, the full variable domain is DGGITQSPKYLFRKEGQNVTLSCEQNLNHDAMYWYRQDPGQGLRLIYYSQIVNDFQKGDIAEGYSVSREKKESFPLTVTSAQKNPTAFYLCASISGRSGANVLTFGAGSRLTVL.

This clonotype was seen many times. The CDR3 coding sequence is TGTGCCAGCAGTGCCAAAACCGGGACAGGGTTTTACACTGAAGCTTTCTTT. Its protein is CASSAKTGTGFYTEAFF. The chain has TRBV6-1 and TRBJ1-1; 9 bases fit TRBD1. V was pared by 4 bases and J by 3 bases, with 12 bases of the junction left unmatched. This CDR3 region has 17 residues. CDR1 is MNHNS, CDR2 SASEGT, per germline.

The chain uses TRBV18 and TRBJ1-5; D is ambiguous. The CDR3 has 17 amino acids. Germline CDR1 is KGHSH and CDR2 is LQKENI. V was pared by 2 bases and J by 0 bases, with 14 bases between. The CDR3 DNA sequence: TGTGCCAGCTCACCAAGGGAAATCACATATAGCAATCAGCCCCAGCATTTT. Protein sequence: CASSPREITYSNQPQHF.

This clonotype was detected ten times or more. The genes are TRBV27 and TRBJ1-2; weak D call: TRBD1 (5 bases). The ends were cut back, 7 bases at V and 5 bases at J, with 17 bases in the middle. Germline CDR1 reads MNHEY; CDR2 reads SMNVEV (reference sequence). The CDR3 length is 14 residues. CDR3 DNA: TGTGCCAGCACCTCTGGCCGGGGGTCATATGGCTACACCTTC. The encoded protein is CASTSGRGSYGYTF.

In this sample, this clonotype turned up many times. The V call is TRBV11-2, the J call TRBJ2-7; 7 nucleotides match TRBD1. This CDR3 is built from 15 residues. The germline V gene encodes CDR1 SGHAT and CDR2 FQNNGV. Trimming cost V 5 bases and J 0 bases; bases outside gene matches: 7. The CDR3 DNA sequence: TGTGCCAGCAGCCACTTATACAGGGGCTCCTACGAGCAGTACTTC. Translation gives CASSHLYRGSYEQYF.

This clonotype was seen only a few times. The J gene is TRBJ2-6, the V gene TRBV2, with D hard to call. The V end lost 6 bases, the J end lost 0 bases, and 9 bases lay between the germline ends. The length of the CDR3 is 15 residues. CDR1 and CDR2 from the germline V gene are SNHLY and FYNNEI. CDR3 sequence: CASSSGLSGANVLTF. CDR3 DNA: TGTGCCAGCAGCTCGGGCCTCTCTGGGGCCAACGTCCTGACTTTC.

V gene TRBV6-5 combines with J gene TRBJ2-1; TRBD2 aligns across 13 bases. CDR3 size: 17 residues. J was trimmed by 10 bases and V by 0 bases; bases with no gene match: 9. Germline assignment: CDR1 MNHEY and CDR2 SVGAGI. CDR3 coding DNA: TGTGCCAGCAGTTACTCGATAACTAGCGGGAGGGCCGTCGAGCAGTTCTTC. Residues: CASSYSITSGRAVEQFF.

This clonotype was found many times. This chain connects TRBV3-1 to TRBJ2-1; possible D gene TRBD2, 5 bases. CDR1 is LGHDT, CDR2 YNNKEL, per germline (reference sequence). Trimming shortened V by 0 bases and J by 8 bases, and 11 bases separated the two germline ends. This CDR3 region has 14 residues. CDR3 DNA: TGTGCCAGCAGCCAAGAACTTGGGCGGGATGAGCAGTTCTTC. It translates to CASSQELGRDEQFF.

This clonotype was observed a handful of times. The chain recombines TRBV5-1 with TRBJ2-6; D remains ambiguous. CDR1 is SGHRS and CDR2 is YFSETQ in the germline V gene. V dropped 0 bases and J dropped 0 bases, with 7 bases sitting between them. The CDR3 spans 16 residues. The CDR3 region has the DNA TGCGCCAGCAGCTTGGAACAGCTCTCTGGGGCCAACGTCCTGACTTTC. Translated: CASSLEQLSGANVLTF.